This TCR beta chain was sequenced during a study of vaccination and CD4 T cells after COVID-19 (dated 2022 in TCRdb). General notes on the study: Convalescent patients had a positive SARS-CoV-2 result on nasal swab PCR, and of these patients, fewer than ten had mild disease and one had severe disease. Six males and four females were included in the convalescent cohort, with two Hispanic individuals, seven Caucasians, two Asians and one multiracial person represented. Participants got two doses of the Pfizer-BioNTech BNT162b2 vaccine (n=8) or two doses of the Moderna mRNA-1273 vaccine (n=2). The time from the second vaccine dose to post-vaccine blood sampling had a median of roughly 77 days and ranged from about 14 to 250 days. Post-COVID blood samples were collected from convalescent patients a median of around 96 days after diagnosis, with a range of about 35 to 180 days. In roughly nine COVID-19 convalescent patients and several infection-naive healthy vaccine recipients, the spike-specific CD4+ TCR repertoire before mRNA vaccination was compared with the repertoire after mRNA vaccination. For stimulating the cultures, overlapping spike peptide pools were used, derived from SARS-CoV-2 as well as from the common cold coronaviruses HCoV-NL63, HCoV-OC43 and HCoV-229E. Control cultures received a CEFX viral epitope pool as the positive control, an HIV-1 Nef peptide pool as the negative control, or no peptide.

In light of the paper, this sample's treatment or condition label describes: roughly 11-day PBMC culture with coronavirus spike peptide pools or control peptides (ViraFEST assay). The ViraFEST assay, used in the study, expanded antigen-specific T cells with peptide pools and then identified the expanded clonotypes through TCR sequencing. Positive SARS-CoV-2 PCR tests in the convalescent patients dated from March to December 2020, before Alpha, Beta and Delta variants emerged in the United States. Each well held millions of PBMCs cultured with approximately 9.2 ug/ml peptide pools in IMDM containing around 5% human AB serum and 7.5 to 10 IU/ml IL-2. Half of the culture medium was replaced with fresh IL-2-containing medium on days 3 and 7. After less than 12 days of culture, CD4+ T cells were isolated by negative selection using the EasySep CD4+ T cell isolation kit. PBMCs were separated from whole blood using Ficoll-Paque Plus gradient centrifugation and then either used fresh or cryopreserved at -140C. Each culture condition was generally run in triplicate wells.

Broader findings and caveats from the paper: Of the vaccine-specific clones found in convalescent patients, nearly all (304 of 307) were mono-reactive for SARS-CoV-2 spike instead of being cross-reactive with common cold coronaviruses. Among convalescent patients, a median about 90% of the SARS-CoV-2-reactive clones seen after vaccination appeared only after vaccination, which suggests priming specific to the vaccine. The number of convalescent patients in the study was relatively small, and the study did not examine early timepoints following natural infection. An increase in the median number of SARS-CoV-2-reactive clonotypes from around 20 after infection to a few dozen after vaccination was observed, but the change was not found to be significant.

The library was made by PCR. DNA from cultured CD4+ T cells underwent TCR sequencing with the Oncomine TCR Beta short-read assay at the Johns Hopkins FTIC core. Genomic DNA was extracted from the cultured CD4+ T cells with the QIAamp micro DNA kit. Oncomine TCR Beta libraries from cultured CD4+ T cells were pooled using unique dual indexes and sequenced on an Illumina iSeq 100. In the original analysis: Non-productive sequences were removed, and CDR3s not starting with C, not ending with F or W, or shorter than 7 amino acids were discarded. The MANAFEST web application was used to identify antigen-specific clonotypes by comparing peptide-stimulated wells against reference wells and other culture wells. To be called positive, a clone needed an FDR below 0.05, an odds ratio above 5, and a productive frequency above 0.1% in at least two of three replicate wells. A clonotype counted as cross-reactive if it showed significant expansion both in the SARS-CoV-2 spike wells and in at least one common cold coronavirus spike condition. Levenshtein distances (stringdist) and unrooted phylogenetic trees (ape) in R version 3.6.1 were used to assess CDR3 homology. In-frame beta chains were kept once TCRdb had trimmed the public reads at Q25 with fastp and called clones with MiXCR. Each entry merges the rows of one CDR3 protein and shows their most common DNA and genes. In this record, the V and J calls reflect TCRdb's handling and not the investigators' own analysis. Recorded for this sample are more than 11,000 distinct CDR3 sequences; approximately 52% of them occurred a single time. Approximately 9.5% of the sample belongs to the ten largest clones.

Of note for this clonotype: There is no known antigen for this receptor. Within one base of it there is no much larger clone, and no base qualities were kept.

V trim: 7 bases; J trim: 1 base; unmatched bases: 12. Taken from cysteine to phenylalanine, the CDR3 has 16 residues. Just CDR3 DNA is preserved here, 48 bases in frame from base 1. The germline V gene encodes CDR1 SEHNR and CDR2 FQNEAQ (reference sequence). The sample consisted of CD4+ T cells from blood, cultured in vitro. The V and J genes are TRBV7-9 and TRBJ1-1, with 7 bases matching TRBD1. This sequence originates from a human donor who had recovered from COVID-19. Here the CDR3 is given as CASTGGEGASNTEAFF. The DNA sequence follows: TGTGCCAGCACGGGGGGGGAGGGGGCGTCGAACACTGAAGCTTTCTTT.